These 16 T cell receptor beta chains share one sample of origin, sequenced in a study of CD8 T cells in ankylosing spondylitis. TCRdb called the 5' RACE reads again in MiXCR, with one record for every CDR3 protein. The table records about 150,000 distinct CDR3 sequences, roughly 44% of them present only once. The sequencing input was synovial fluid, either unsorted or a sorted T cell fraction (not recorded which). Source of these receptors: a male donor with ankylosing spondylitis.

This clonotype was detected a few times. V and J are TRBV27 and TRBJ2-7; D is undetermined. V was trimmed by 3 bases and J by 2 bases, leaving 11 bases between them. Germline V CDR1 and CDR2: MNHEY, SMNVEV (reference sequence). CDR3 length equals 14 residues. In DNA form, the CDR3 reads TGTGCCAGCAGTTTTTTGCCCCGAACCTACGAGCAGTACTTC. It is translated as CASSFLPRTYEQYF.

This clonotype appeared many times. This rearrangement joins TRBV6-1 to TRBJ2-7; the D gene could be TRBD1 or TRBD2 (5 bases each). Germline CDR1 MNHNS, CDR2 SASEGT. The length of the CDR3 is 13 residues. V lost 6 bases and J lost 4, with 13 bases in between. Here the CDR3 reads CASRPGLQYEQYF. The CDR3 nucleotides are TGTGCCAGCAGGCCGGGGCTTCAATACGAGCAGTACTTC.

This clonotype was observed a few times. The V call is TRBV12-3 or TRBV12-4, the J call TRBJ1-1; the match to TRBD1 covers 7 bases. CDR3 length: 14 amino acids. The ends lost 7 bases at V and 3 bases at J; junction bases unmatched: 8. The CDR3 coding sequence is TGTGCCAGCACAGCAACAGGGGTGGACACTGAAGCTTTCTTT. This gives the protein CASTATGVDTEAFF.

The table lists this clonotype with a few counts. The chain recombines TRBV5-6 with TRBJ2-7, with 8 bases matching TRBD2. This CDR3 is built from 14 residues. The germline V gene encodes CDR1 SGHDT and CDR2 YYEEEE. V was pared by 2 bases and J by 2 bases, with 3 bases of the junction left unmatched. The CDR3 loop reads CASSFSGAAYEQYF. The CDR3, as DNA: TGTGCCAGCAGCTTTAGCGGGGCCGCCTACGAGCAGTACTTC.

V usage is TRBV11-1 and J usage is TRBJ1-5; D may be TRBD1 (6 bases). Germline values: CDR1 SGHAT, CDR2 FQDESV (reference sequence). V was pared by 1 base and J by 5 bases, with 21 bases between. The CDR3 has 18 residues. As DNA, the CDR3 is TGTGCCAGCAGCTTAGAAGTGGGGGCCAGGGTAGTGGATCAGCCCCAGCATTTT. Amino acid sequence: CASSLEVGARVVDQPQHF.

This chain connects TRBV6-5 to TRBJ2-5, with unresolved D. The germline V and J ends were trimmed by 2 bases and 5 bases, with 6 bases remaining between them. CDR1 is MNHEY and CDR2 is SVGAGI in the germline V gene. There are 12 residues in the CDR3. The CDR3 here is CASSYGSETQYF. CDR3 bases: TGTGCCAGCAGTTACGGCTCGGAGACCCAGTACTTC.

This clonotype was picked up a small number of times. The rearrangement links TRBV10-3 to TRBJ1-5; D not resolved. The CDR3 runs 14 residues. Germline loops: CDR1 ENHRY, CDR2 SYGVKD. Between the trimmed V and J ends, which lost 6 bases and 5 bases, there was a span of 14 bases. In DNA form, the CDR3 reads TGTGCCATCAGCTCCAGGCCTGGGGATCAGCCCCAGCATTTT. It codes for CAISSRPGDQPQHF.

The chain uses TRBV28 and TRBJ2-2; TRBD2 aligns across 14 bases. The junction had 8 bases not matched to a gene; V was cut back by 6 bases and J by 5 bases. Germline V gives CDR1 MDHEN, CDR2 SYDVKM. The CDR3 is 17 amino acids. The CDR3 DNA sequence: TGTGCCAGCAGAACCGGGACTAGCGGGAGTTGGACCGGGGAGCTGTTTTTT. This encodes CASRTGTSGSWTGELFF.

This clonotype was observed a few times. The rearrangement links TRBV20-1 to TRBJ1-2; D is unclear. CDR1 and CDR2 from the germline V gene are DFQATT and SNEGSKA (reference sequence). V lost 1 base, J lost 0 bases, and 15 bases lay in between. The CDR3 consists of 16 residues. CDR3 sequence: CSARARKRRANYGYTF. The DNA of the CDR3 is TGCAGTGCTAGAGCCCGAAAACGACGAGCTAACTATGGCTACACCTTC.

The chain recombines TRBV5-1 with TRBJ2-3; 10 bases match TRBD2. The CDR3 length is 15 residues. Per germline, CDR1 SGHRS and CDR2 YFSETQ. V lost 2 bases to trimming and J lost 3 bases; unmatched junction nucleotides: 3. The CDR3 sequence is CASSLRAGGTDTQYF. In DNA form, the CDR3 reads TGCGCCAGCAGCTTAAGAGCGGGAGGGACAGATACGCAGTATTTT.

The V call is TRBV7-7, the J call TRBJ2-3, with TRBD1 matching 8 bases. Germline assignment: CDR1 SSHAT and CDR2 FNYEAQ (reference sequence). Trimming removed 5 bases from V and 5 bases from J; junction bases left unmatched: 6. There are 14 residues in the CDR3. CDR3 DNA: TGTGCCAGCAGCCGTCGGACAGGGAAAGATACGCAGTATTTT. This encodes CASSRRTGKDTQYF.

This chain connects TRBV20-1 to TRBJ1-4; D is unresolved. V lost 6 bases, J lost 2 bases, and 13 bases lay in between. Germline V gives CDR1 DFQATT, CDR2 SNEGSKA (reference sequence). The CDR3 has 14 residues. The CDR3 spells CSAPALPTNEKLFF. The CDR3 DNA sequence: TGCAGTGCGCCGGCCCTCCCCACTAATGAAAAACTGTTTTTT.

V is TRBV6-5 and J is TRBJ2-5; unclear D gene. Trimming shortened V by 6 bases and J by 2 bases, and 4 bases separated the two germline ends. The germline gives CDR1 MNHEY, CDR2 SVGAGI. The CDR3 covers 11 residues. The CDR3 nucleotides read TGTGCCAGCAGACTTCAAGAGACCCAGTACTTC. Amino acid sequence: CASRLQETQYF.

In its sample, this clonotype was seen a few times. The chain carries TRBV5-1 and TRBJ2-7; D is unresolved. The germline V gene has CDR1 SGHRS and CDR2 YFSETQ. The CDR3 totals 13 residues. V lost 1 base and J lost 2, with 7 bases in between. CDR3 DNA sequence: TGCGCCAGCAGCTTGTTGGTTCCCTACGAGCAGTACTTC. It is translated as CASSLLVPYEQYF.

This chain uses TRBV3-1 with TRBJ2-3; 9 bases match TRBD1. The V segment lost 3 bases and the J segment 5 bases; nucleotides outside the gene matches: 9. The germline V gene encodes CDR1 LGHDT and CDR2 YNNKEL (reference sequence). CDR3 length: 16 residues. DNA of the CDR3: TGTGCCAGCAGCCATAAACAGGGGGCTTTTGGAGATACGCAGTATTTT. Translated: CASSHKQGAFGDTQYF.

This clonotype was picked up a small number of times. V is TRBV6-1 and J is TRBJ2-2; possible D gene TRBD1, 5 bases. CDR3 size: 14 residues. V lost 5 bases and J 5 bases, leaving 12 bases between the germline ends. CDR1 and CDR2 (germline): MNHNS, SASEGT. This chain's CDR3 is CASSPVRQTGELFF. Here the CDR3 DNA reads TGTGCCAGCAGTCCCGTTCGACAGACCGGGGAGCTGTTTTTT.